This T cell receptor beta chain was identified in a study of T-cell memory formation after mild COVID-19. The study's findings and limits: Clones that contracted from day 15 to 85 were balanced CD4/CD8, while later expanders leaned CD4+.

Germline V gene data show CDR1 as MDHEN and CDR2 as SYDVKM. V was cut by 5 bases and J by 1 base, with 14 bases left in between. The CDR3 loop spans 15 amino acids. The table lists this clonotype with a few counts. As yet, its antigen is unknown. With constant-segment primers, 5'RACE yielded cDNA libraries of TCR alpha and TCR beta that carried sample barcodes and UMIs. TCRdb called the 5' RACE reads again in MiXCR, with one record for every CDR3 protein. In the table there are approximately 180,000 distinct CDR3 sequences, around 16% of which are singletons. This rearrangement joins TRBV28 to TRBJ2-5; D remains unclear. What was sequenced was PBMCs or a T cell subset sorted from them (not recorded which). The source of this sequence is an adult woman who had mild COVID-19 (a few samples of this study predate the infection). Cell type and time point are not known. The CDR3 coding sequence is TGTGCCAGCAGTGTTGGGCCCGCCCTCCAAGAGACCCAGTACTTC. Its translation: CASSVGPALQETQYF.